The clone carrying this T cell receptor beta chain was counted a few times. The V gene end was trimmed by 0 bases and the J gene end by 4 bases; junction bases not matched to a gene: 3. The germline V gene has CDR1 SGHTA and CDR2 FQGNSA. This CDR3 has 15 residues. The entry originates in a study of blood T cell repertoires in COVID-19. Study-wide context: From T cells, B-cell-depleted T cells, or PBMCs came the material, which was cDNA or gDNA.

Profiling relied on immunoSEQ multiplex PCR, and the TCRdb table lists in-frame clones only, not all of them. The profile shows roughly 300,000 clones, around 85% of them singletons. The chain combines TRBV7-2 with TRBJ2-7, with 10 nucleotides matching TRBD2. Sequencing was performed on PBMCs or T cells enriched from blood (not recorded which). The TCR was taken from a woman aged 50 to 60 who had recovered from COVID-19. The CDR3 loop reads CASSLAASGRYEQYF. CDR3 bases: TGTGCCAGCAGCTTAGCGGCTAGCGGGAGATACGAGCAGTACTTC.